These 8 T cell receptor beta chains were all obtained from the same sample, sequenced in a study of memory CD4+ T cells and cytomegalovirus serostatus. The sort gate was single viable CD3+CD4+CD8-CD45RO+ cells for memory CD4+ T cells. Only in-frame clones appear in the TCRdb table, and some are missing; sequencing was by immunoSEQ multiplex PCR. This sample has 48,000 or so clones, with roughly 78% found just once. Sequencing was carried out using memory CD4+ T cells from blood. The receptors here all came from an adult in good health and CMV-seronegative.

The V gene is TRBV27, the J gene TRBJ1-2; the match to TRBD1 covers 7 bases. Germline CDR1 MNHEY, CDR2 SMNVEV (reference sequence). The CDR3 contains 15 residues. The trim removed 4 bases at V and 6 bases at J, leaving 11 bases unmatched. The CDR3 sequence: CASSSAGDRVDGYTF. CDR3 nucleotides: TGTGCCAGCAGTTCGGCGGGAGACAGGGTGGATGGCTACACCTTC.

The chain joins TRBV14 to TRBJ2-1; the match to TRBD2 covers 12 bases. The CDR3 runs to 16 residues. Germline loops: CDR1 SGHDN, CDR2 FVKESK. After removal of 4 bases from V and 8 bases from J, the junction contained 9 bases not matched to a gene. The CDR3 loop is CASSPPRTSGKDEQFF. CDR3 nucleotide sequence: TGTGCCAGCAGCCCGCCCCGGACTAGCGGGAAGGATGAGCAGTTCTTC.

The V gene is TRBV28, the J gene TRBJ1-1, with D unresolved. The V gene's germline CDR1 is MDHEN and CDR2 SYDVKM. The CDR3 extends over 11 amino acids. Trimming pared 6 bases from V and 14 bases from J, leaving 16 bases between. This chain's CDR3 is CASSQKGKCFF. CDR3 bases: TGTGCCAGCAGCCAAAAAGGCAAGTGCTTCTTT.

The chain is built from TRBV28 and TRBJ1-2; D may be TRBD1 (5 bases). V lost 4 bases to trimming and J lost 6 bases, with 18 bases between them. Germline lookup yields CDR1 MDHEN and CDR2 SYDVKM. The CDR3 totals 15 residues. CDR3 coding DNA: TGTGCCAGCAGTTCCTCCGGGACCTCCAGGAATGGCTACACCTTC. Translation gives CASSSSGTSRNGYTF.

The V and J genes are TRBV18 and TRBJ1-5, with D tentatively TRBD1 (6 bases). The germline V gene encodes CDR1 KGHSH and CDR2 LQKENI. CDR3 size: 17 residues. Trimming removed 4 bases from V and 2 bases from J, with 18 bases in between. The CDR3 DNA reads TGTGCCAGCTCACTCGAGGGGCCGGGGGGGCGCAATCAGCCCCAGCATTTT. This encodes CASSLEGPGGRNQPQHF.

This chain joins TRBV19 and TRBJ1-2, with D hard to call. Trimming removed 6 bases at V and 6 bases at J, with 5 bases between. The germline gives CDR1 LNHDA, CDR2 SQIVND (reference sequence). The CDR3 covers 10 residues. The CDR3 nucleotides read TGTGCCAGTAGCCGGAATGGCTACACCTTC. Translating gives CASSRNGYTF.

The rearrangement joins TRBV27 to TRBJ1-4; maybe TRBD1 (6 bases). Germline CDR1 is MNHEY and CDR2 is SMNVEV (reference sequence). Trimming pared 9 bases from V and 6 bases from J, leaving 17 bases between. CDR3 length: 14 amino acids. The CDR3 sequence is CASHPTGDDEKLFF. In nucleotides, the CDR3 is TGTGCCAGTCACCCGACAGGAGACGATGAAAAACTGTTTTTT.

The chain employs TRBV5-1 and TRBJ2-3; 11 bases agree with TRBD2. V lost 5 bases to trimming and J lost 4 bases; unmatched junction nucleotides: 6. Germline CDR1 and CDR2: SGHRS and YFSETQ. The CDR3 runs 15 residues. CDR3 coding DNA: TGCGCCAGCAGATCGGGACTAGCGGTCCCAGATACGCAGTATTTT. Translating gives CASRSGLAVPDTQYF.